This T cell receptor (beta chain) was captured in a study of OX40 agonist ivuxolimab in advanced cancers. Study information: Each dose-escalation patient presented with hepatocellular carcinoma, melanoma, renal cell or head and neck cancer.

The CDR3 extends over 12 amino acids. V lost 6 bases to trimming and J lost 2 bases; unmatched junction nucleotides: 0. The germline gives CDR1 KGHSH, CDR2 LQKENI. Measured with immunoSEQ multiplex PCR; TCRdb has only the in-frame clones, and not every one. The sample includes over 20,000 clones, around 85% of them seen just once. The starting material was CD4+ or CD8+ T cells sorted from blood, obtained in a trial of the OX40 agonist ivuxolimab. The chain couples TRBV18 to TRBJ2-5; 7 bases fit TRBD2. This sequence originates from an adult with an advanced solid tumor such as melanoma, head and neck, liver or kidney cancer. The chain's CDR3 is CASSGGQETQYF. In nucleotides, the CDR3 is TGTGCCAGCTCCGGGGGGCAAGAGACCCAGTACTTC.